This is a list of T cell receptor beta chains from one sample in a study of identical twins. One entry per CDR3 protein, called by TCRdb with MiXCR from the 5' RACE reads. The table includes 1.5 million or so distinct CDR3 sequences, around 33% detected once. Sequenced input: cord blood. These receptors all stem from a newborn girl in good health. Both conserved end residues are part of each CDR3. The D gene is left open where the match is weak. Expanded clones get a size class; other rows say once, few or many, or leave the size out.

cdr3_aa,cdr3_nt,v_call,d_call,clone_size,j_call
CASSQLAGGLGEQFF,TGTGCCAGCAGCCAACTAGCGGGGGGGTTGGGTGAGCAGTTCTTC,TRBV11-2,TRBD2,NA,TRBJ2-1
CSAATRPSYEQYF,TGCAGTGCTGCGACTAGGCCCAGCTACGAGCAGTACTTC,TRBV20-1,NA,once,TRBJ2-7
CSGAGSAYEQFF,TGCAGTGGGGCTGGCAGCGCCTACGAGCAGTTCTTC,TRBV20-1,NA,NA,TRBJ2-1
CATTGGPLYNEQFF,TGTGCCACCACCGGAGGGCCGTTATACAATGAGCAGTTCTTC,TRBV24-1,NA,NA,TRBJ2-1
CAGSLYRGNYGYTF,TGTGCCGGCAGTTTGTACAGGGGAAACTATGGCTACACCTTC,TRBV27,TRBD1,NA,TRBJ1-2
CSARAGTSSYNEQFF,TGCAGTGCTAGAGCCGGGACTAGCTCCTACAATGAGCAGTTCTTC,TRBV20-1,TRBD2,few,TRBJ2-1
CSARQPAHGFTF,TGCAGTGCTAGGCAACCCGCCCATGGCTTCACCTTC,TRBV20-1,NA,NA,TRBJ1-2
CASSYGAGRVANTEAFF,TGCGCCAGCAGCTACGGGGCAGGGCGTGTTGCAAACACTGAAGCTTTCTTT,TRBV5-1,NA,NA,TRBJ1-1
CAIRGAGNNEQYF,TGTGCCATCCGTGGGGCGGGGAACAATGAGCAGTACTTC,TRBV10-3,NA,few,TRBJ2-7
CASSSAGLGGTEAFF,TGTGCCAGCAGTTCCGCGGGTTTGGGGGGCACTGAAGCTTTCTTT,TRBV28,NA,few,TRBJ1-1
CATSDGQGRGYTF,TGTGCCACCAGTGATGGACAGGGACGTGGCTACACCTTC,TRBV24-1,TRBD1,NA,TRBJ1-2
CASSGQFRDRASYGYTF,TGTGCCAGCAGTGGCCAATTCCGGGACAGAGCTTCCTATGGCTACACCTTC,TRBV6-1,TRBD1,many,TRBJ1-2
CASSSRRVAGETQYF,TGTGCCAGCAGTTCCCGACGGGTAGCGGGAGAGACCCAGTACTTC,TRBV12-3/TRBV12-4,TRBD2,NA,TRBJ2-5
CASSPSSVGPTDTQYF,TGTGCCAGCAGTCCGAGTTCGGTTGGGCCCACAGATACGCAGTATTTT,TRBV4-2,NA,few,TRBJ2-3
CASSPGLAGGFEQFF,TGCGCCAGCAGCCCAGGACTAGCGGGAGGATTTGAGCAGTTCTTC,TRBV4-1,TRBD2,NA,TRBJ2-1
CASSYRRGYTF,TGTGCCAGCAGCTACAGGCGAGGCTACACCTTC,TRBV12-3/TRBV12-4,NA,NA,TRBJ1-2
CSARRSGGGNEQFF,TGCAGTGCTAGAAGGTCGGGAGGTGGTAATGAGCAGTTCTTC,TRBV20-1,TRBD2,NA,TRBJ2-1
CATSDSGRGLSYNEQFF,TGTGCCACCAGTGATTCGGGGAGGGGACTCTCCTACAATGAGCAGTTCTTC,TRBV24-1,TRBD2,NA,TRBJ2-1
CASSLVTRRGANTEAFF,TGTGCCAGCAGCTTGGTTACCAGAAGGGGAGCGAACACTGAAGCTTTCTTT,TRBV5-6,NA,NA,TRBJ1-1
CSAGRGGGYTF,TGCAGTGCTGGACGGGGGGGTGGCTACACCTTC,TRBV20-1,NA,NA,TRBJ1-2
CASSPHRDRAKNIQYF,TGTGCCAGCAGCCCTCACCGGGACAGAGCCAAAAACATTCAGTACTTC,TRBV3-1,TRBD1,NA,TRBJ2-4
CASSLGSPSSYNSPLHF,TGTGCCAGCAGCTTAGGCAGTCCGAGCTCCTATAATTCACCCCTCCACTTT,TRBV7-9,NA,NA,TRBJ1-6
CASSLGAHRGPNYGYTF,TGTGCCAGCAGTTTAGGCGCCCACAGGGGGCCTAACTATGGCTACACCTTC,TRBV12-3/TRBV12-4,TRBD1,NA,TRBJ1-2
CASSPQGIEQYF,TGTGCCAGCTCGCCGCAGGGGATCGAGCAGTACTTC,TRBV18,NA,few,TRBJ2-7
CASSVVGGAYNEQFF,TGCGCCAGCAGTGTGGTCGGGGGGGCCTACAATGAGCAGTTCTTC,TRBV9,TRBD2,NA,TRBJ2-1
CASSLKSLKIQYF,TGTGCCAGCAGCTTAAAATCTCTTAAAATTCAGTACTTC,TRBV7-9,NA,NA,TRBJ2-4
CASSADSGADTQYF,TGTGCCAGCAGTGCGGACTCCGGCGCAGATACGCAGTATTTT,TRBV6-1,NA,NA,TRBJ2-3
CASSLEMGTLSNQPQHF,TGTGCCAGCAGCTTGGAGATGGGCACCTTGAGCAATCAGCCCCAGCATTTT,TRBV5-5,NA,few,TRBJ1-5
CAISRTGGRVSTEAFF,TGTGCCATCAGTCGGACAGGGGGGCGTGTGAGCACTGAAGCTTTCTTT,TRBV10-3,TRBD1,NA,TRBJ1-1
CSARVTGGYGYTF,TGCAGTGCTAGAGTAACAGGTGGCTATGGCTACACCTTC,TRBV20-1,NA,many,TRBJ1-2
CASSFNTDMQYF,TGTGCCAGCAGTTTTAATACAGATATGCAATATTTT,TRBV12-3/TRBV12-4,NA,once,TRBJ2-3
CASSYFGSRPPYEQYF,TGTGCCAGCAGTTACTTCGGGAGCCGACCACCCTACGAGCAGTACTTC,TRBV6-5,NA,NA,TRBJ2-7
CASNQGGRDKNIQYF,TGTGCCAGCAATCAGGGCGGAAGGGACAAAAACATTCAGTACTTC,TRBV2,NA,NA,TRBJ2-4
CASSLILAGDEQFF,TGTGCCAGCAGCTTAATACTAGCGGGGGATGAGCAGTTCTTC,TRBV7-9,TRBD2,few,TRBJ2-1
CAISNRLSYEQYF,TGTGCCATCTCCAACAGGCTCTCCTACGAGCAGTACTTC,TRBV10-3,NA,few,TRBJ2-7
CASTILAGGQTQYF,TGTGCCAGCACCATACTAGCGGGGGGGCAGACCCAGTACTTC,TRBV12-3/TRBV12-4,TRBD2,NA,TRBJ2-5
CASSSRRLSTGEQYF,TGTGCCAGCAGTTCCCGTAGGCTATCTACGGGCGAGCAGTACTTC,TRBV27,NA,many,TRBJ2-7
CASSVGFAAGDYGYTF,TGTGCCAGCAGCGTCGGTTTTGCGGCAGGGGACTATGGCTACACCTTC,TRBV9,NA,NA,TRBJ1-2
CASSHQQGGTEAFF,TGTGCCAGCAGCCACCAACAGGGAGGCACTGAAGCTTTCTTT,TRBV4-2,NA,few,TRBJ1-1
CASSESGGAPYNEQYF,TGTGCCAGCAGTGAATCGGGGGGGGCCCCCTACAATGAGCAGTACTTC,TRBV25-1,TRBD2,NA,TRBJ2-5
CSATPSSGITDTQYF,TGCAGTGCTACACCATCGAGCGGGATCACAGATACGCAGTATTTT,TRBV20-1,TRBD2,few,TRBJ2-3
CASSPVDLNTEAFF,TGTGCCAGCAGCCCCGTAGATTTGAACACTGAAGCTTTCTTT,TRBV28,NA,NA,TRBJ1-1
CSAFGGYEQYF,TGCAGTGCTTTTGGGGGCTACGAGCAGTACTTC,TRBV20-1,NA,few,TRBJ2-7
CASNLGWGRGQGTNEQFF,TGTGCCAGCAACTTAGGGTGGGGTCGGGGACAGGGCACAAATGAGCAGTTCTTC,TRBV7-2,TRBD1,NA,TRBJ2-1
CASSQEPSYYEPYF,TGTGCCAGCAGCCAAGAGCCCTCGTACTACGAGCCGTACTTC,TRBV14,NA,NA,TRBJ2-5
CSARPNTEAFF,TGCAGTGCTAGGCCGAACACTGAAGCTTTCTTT,TRBV20-1,NA,many,TRBJ1-1